There are a few counts of the clone carrying this T cell receptor beta chain. These data originate in a study of T-cell reconstitution after alpha-beta-depleted transplantation in children. It was with unique molecular identifiers that the TCRbeta library was prepared. TCRdb re-called the PCR reads with MiXCR, one entry per CDR3 protein. The sample holds about 610,000 distinct CDR3 sequences, roughly 10% seen once. The junction had 2 bases not matched to a gene; V was cut back by 10 bases and J by 6 bases. The CDR3 is made up of 11 amino acids. Germline V CDR1 and CDR2: SNHLY, FYNNEI. The chain couples TRBV2 to TRBJ1-2; 10 bases are a match to TRBD1. This clonotype originated in a human donor who donated a stem cell graft to a child with acute myeloid leukemia. The sample here was PBMCs from the stem cell graft donor, taken from the stem cell graft. CDR3 in DNA: TGTGCCACTGGGACAGGGGATGGCTACACCTTC. It specifies CATGTGDGYTF. The whole variable domain, remainder taken from reference TRBV2 and TRBJ1-2, is EPEVTQTPSHQVTQMGQEVILRCVPISNHLYFYWYRQILGQKVEFLVSFYNNEISEKSEIFDDQFSVERPDGSNFTLKIRSTKLEDSAMYFCATGTGDGYTFGSGTRLTVV.